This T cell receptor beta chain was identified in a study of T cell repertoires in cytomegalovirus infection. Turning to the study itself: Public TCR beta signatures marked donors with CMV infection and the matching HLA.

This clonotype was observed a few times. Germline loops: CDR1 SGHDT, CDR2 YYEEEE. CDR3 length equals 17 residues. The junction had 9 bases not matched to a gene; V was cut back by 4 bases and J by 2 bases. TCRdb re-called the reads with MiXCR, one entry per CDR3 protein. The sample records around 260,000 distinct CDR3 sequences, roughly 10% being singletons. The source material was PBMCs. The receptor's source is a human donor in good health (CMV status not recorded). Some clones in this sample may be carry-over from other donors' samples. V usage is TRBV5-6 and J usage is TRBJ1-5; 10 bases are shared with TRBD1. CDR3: CASSTRQGAPGNQPQHF. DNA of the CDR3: TGTGCCAGCAGCACAAGACAGGGGGCGCCGGGCAATCAGCCCCAGCATTTT.